Listed below are T cell receptor beta chains from one sample, sequenced in a study of beta chain features in type 1 diabetes. The assay was immunoSEQ multiplex PCR, and TCRdb's table has in-frame clones only and misses some. Found here are around 250,000 clones, around 24% of them singletons; the top ten hold roughly 0.011%. Material for sequencing was naive CD4+ T cells from blood. The receptors here all came from a woman aged 30 to 39 with type 1 diabetes. Both conserved end residues are part of each CDR3. Fields, in order: clone size, D gene, J gene, V gene, CDR3 DNA, CDR3 protein. D genes are given only for firm matches. A clone size is listed for some rows: how often the clone was seen (once, few, many), or a class if it is expanded.

>once|TRBD2|TRBJ2-7|TRBV18
TGTGCCAGCTCACCAAAAAATCCCGGGACTACTCACGAGCAGTACTTC
CASSPKNPGTTHEQYF
>NA|TRBD2|TRBJ2-2|TRBV5-1
TGCGCCAGCAGTCACCGTAGCGGGAGGGGCACCGGGGAGCTGTTTTTT
CASSHRSGRGTGELFF
>NA|NA|TRBJ1-1|TRBV29-1
TGCAGCGTCCAGGCAGGGAAGGGGACTGAAGCTTTCTTT
CSVQAGKGTEAFF
>few|TRBD2|TRBJ2-5|TRBV5-6
TGTGCCAGCAGCGCCGGGACTAGCGAAGAAGAGACCCAGTACTTC
CASSAGTSEEETQYF
>few|NA|TRBJ2-5|TRBV2
TGTGCCAGCAGTGACGACAGTAAAGAGACCCAGTACTTC
CASSDDSKETQYF
>few|TRBD2|TRBJ2-6|TRBV2
TGTGCCAGCAGTGGTGCGGGGGGTGGGGCCAACGTCCTGACTTTC
CASSGAGGGANVLTF
>few|NA|TRBJ2-7|TRBV4-2
TGTGCCAGCAGCCAAGAGACAGCCGGCCCTCACGAGCAGTACTTC
CASSQETAGPHEQYF
>NA|NA|TRBJ2-7|TRBV28
TGTGCCAGCAGTCTCACAACCGGGGAAACCTACGAGCAGTACTTC
CASSLTTGETYEQYF
>few|NA|TRBJ2-2|TRBV7-3
TGTGCCAGCAGCTTAGAGGTGAACACCGGGGAGCTGTTTTTT
CASSLEVNTGELFF
>NA|TRBD1|TRBJ2-3|TRBV18
TGTGCCAGCTCACCTTGGACAGGAAGCACAGATACGCAGTATTTT
CASSPWTGSTDTQYF
>NA|NA|TRBJ1-4|TRBV25-1
TGTGCCAGCGAGGGACATTGGGATGGAAAACTGTTTTTT
CASEGHWDGKLFF
>NA|NA|TRBJ1-5|TRBV7-3
TGTGCCAGCAGCTTAACATCCGTGGCGCCCCAGCATTTT
CASSLTSVAPQHF
>few|NA|TRBJ2-7|TRBV18
TGTGCCAGCTCACAGCGGGTGGTAGCCTCCTACGAGCAGTACTTC
CASSQRVVASYEQYF
>few|TRBD2|TRBJ2-7|TRBV30
TGTGCCTGGAGTACCGGGACTAGTATCAGCGAGCAGTACTTC
CAWSTGTSISEQYF
>NA|NA|TRBJ1-5|TRBV19
TGTGCCAGTAGTACCTCCCGCGGACCGGGGGGTAGTCAGCCCCAGCATTTT
CASSTSRGPGGSQPQHF
>few|NA|TRBJ2-3|TRBV7-3
TGTGCCAGCAGCCCCACACTAGGTTCGGCAGATACGCAGTATTTT
CASSPTLGSADTQYF
>few|TRBD1|TRBJ2-7|TRBV6-6
TGTGCCAGCAGTATGCCGGGACAGAGAACCTACGAGCAGTACTTC
CASSMPGQRTYEQYF
>NA|TRBD1|TRBJ1-2|TRBV7-8
TGTGCCAGCAGCCCCCGGGACAGGGGATATGGCTACACCTTC
CASSPRDRGYGYTF
>NA|TRBD1|TRBJ1-2|TRBV7-9
TGTGCCAGCGGACCCAGGGGGTACCCTGGCTACACCTTC
CASGPRGYPGYTF
>once|NA|TRBJ2-7|TRBV7-9
TGTGCCAGCAGCTTCCAGACAGCCTCCTACGAGCAGTACTTC
CASSFQTASYEQYF
>NA|NA|TRBJ1-2|TRBV7-9
TGTGCCAGCAGCAAGGAACAGCTCTACACCTTC
CASSKEQLYTF
>NA|TRBD1|TRBJ2-7|TRBV5-1
TGCGCCAGCAGTTGGGGACAGGGGAACGAGCAGTACTTC
CASSWGQGNEQYF
>NA|TRBD2|TRBJ2-1|TRBV2
TGTGCCAGCAGTGAAGAATTAGCGGGAATCAATGAGCAGTTCTTC
CASSEELAGINEQFF
>NA|NA|TRBJ2-1|TRBV2
TGTGCCAGCACAGGGCAGTTCTTC
CASTGQFF
>few|NA|TRBJ2-2|TRBV2
TGTGCCAGCACTCGGTCGGGGAACACCGGGGAGCTGTTTTTT
CASTRSGNTGELFF
>NA|TRBD2|TRBJ2-7|TRBV10-3
TGTGCCATCAGTCACCCGGCTAGCGGTTCCTCCTACGAGCAGTACTTC
CAISHPASGSSYEQYF
>few|TRBD1|TRBJ2-2|TRBV5-1
TGCGCCAGCAGCTTGGTGGGACAGCTGAACACCGGGGAGCTGTTTTTT
CASSLVGQLNTGELFF
>NA|NA|TRBJ2-5|TRBV5-6
TGTGCCAGCAGCCTTGTGGGCGCGGGACGAGAGACCCAGTACTTC
CASSLVGAGRETQYF
>few|NA|TRBJ1-1|TRBV29-1
TGCAGCGTTGTCGGGGCGGGGCCGGACACTGAAGCTTTCTTT
CSVVGAGPDTEAFF
>few|NA|TRBJ2-2|TRBV7-2
TGTGCCAGCAGCTTAGCGTCTCCTACCGGCGGGGAGCTGTTTTTT
CASSLASPTGGELFF
>NA|TRBD2|TRBJ2-1|TRBV14
TGTGCCAGCAGCCAAGAAGCGACTAGCGGATCCTGGGCGTTCTTC
CASSQEATSGSWAFF
>NA|TRBD1|TRBJ2-7|TRBV7-9
TGTGCCAGCAGCTTAGCCCGGGACAGGGGTCACGAGCAGTACTTC
CASSLARDRGHEQYF
>NA|TRBD2|TRBJ2-7|TRBV10-3
TGTGCCATCAGTATGGGGACTAGCGGACGGGGGCACTTC
CAISMGTSGRGHF
>NA|NA|TRBJ2-1|TRBV7-8
TGTGCCAGCGGGTGGGGGGTCTCCTACAATGAGCAGTTCTTC
CASGWGVSYNEQFF
>once|NA|TRBJ1-5|TRBV18
TGTGCCAGCTCACCAGGCGCGGATCAGCCCCAGCATTTT
CASSPGADQPQHF
>NA|NA|TRBJ2-7|TRBV5-1
TGCGCCAGCAGCTTGGAACACCCGAACGAGCAGTACTTC
CASSLEHPNEQYF